This T cell receptor (beta chain) was sequenced during a study of blood T cell repertoires in COVID-19. Study context: Whether acute or convalescent, the COVID-19 samples came from the United States, Italy and Spain. Sources were T cells, B-cell-depleted T cells, or PBMCs; the material itself was cDNA or gDNA.

Authors' methods: Estimates of nucleated cell counts were drawn from the amplification of reference gene primers. Libraries were prepared by immunoSEQ multiplex PCR; TCRdb keeps only in-frame clonotypes and omits some of them. The V and J calls and the clone size are those of that table, but D and trimming were determined from the DNA. The sample carries around 190,000 clones, around 84% recorded once. This CDR3 has 13 amino acids. Germline CDR1 reads ENHRY; CDR2 reads SYGVKD. Trimming pared 4 bases from V and 6 bases from J, leaving 13 bases between. The sequence derives from a woman over 75 with acute or convalescent COVID-19. Material: peripheral blood. The rearrangement links TRBV10-3 to TRBJ2-7; tentatively, D is TRBD1 (6 bases). Here the CDR3 reads CAISGIQGSEQYF. The CDR3 nucleotides read TGTGCCATCAGTGGAATTCAGGGGTCCGAGCAGTACTTC.